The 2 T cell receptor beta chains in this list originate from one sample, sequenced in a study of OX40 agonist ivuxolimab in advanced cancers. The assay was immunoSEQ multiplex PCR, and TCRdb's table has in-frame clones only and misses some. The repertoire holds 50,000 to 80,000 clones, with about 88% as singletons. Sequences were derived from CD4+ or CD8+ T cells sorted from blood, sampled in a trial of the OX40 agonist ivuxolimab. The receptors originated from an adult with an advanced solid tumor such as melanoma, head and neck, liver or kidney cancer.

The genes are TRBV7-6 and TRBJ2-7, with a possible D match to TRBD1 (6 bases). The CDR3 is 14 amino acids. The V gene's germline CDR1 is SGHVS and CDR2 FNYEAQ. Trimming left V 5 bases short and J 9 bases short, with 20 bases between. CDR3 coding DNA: TGTGCCAGCAGCCCCCTGACGGGTAGGGGGTGGCAGTACTTC. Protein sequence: CASSPLTGRGWQYF.

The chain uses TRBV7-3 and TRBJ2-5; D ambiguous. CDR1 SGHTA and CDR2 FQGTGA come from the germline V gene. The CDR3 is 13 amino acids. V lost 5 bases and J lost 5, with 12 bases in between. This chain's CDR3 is CASSPPGSETQYF. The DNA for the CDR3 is TGTGCCAGCAGCCCGCCTGGAAGCGAGACCCAGTACTTC.